These T cell receptor beta chains were read from a single sample in a study of cytomegalovirus exposure and HLA in healthy donors. The method was immunoSEQ multiplex PCR; TCRdb's version includes in-frame clones alone and lacks a portion of them. The sample holds 100,000 or so clones, roughly three quarters seen once. The sample consisted of PBMCs. The receptors stem from a male donor in good health and CMV-seropositive. CDR3s include the opening cysteine and the closing phenylalanine or tryptophan. The D gene is left open where the match is weak. Rows may omit the clone size; those that give it use once, few, many or a size class.

size | length | J | V | D | CDR3 | DNA
NA | 15 | TRBJ1-4 | TRBV6-5 | TRBD1 | CASSPPGQLGEKLFF | TGTGCCAGCAGTCCTCCGGGACAGTTGGGCGAAAAACTGTTTTTT
NA | 15 | TRBJ1-2 | TRBV7-8 | TRBD1 | CASSKTPGGPPGYTF | TGTGCCAGCAGCAAAACCCCAGGGGGGCCTCCTGGCTACACCTTC
NA | 15 | TRBJ2-6 | TRBV9 | NA | CASSARGTGANVLTF | TGTGCCAGCAGCGCTAGGGGAACCGGGGCCAACGTCCTGACTTTC
NA | 12 | TRBJ2-7 | TRBV29-1 | TRBD1 | CSVSGTGEEQYF | TGCAGCGTTTCCGGGACAGGGGAAGAGCAGTACTTC
NA | 15 | TRBJ1-2 | TRBV9 | NA | CASSPIIGRDYGYTF | TGTGCCAGCAGCCCTATAATAGGGAGGGACTATGGCTACACCTTC
once | 15 | TRBJ2-1 | TRBV21-1 | NA | CASNPQRHRGNEQFF | TGTGCCAGCAATCCCCAACGCCATAGGGGCAATGAGCAGTTCTTC
NA | 16 | TRBJ2-7 | TRBV12-5 | TRBD2 | CASGLSWTSGAYEQYF | TGTGCTAGTGGTTTGTCTTGGACTAGCGGAGCCTACGAGCAGTACTTC
once | 13 | TRBJ1-2 | TRBV28 | NA | CASSAWTPGGYTF | TGTGCCAGCAGTGCATGGACTCCGGGAGGCTACACCTTC
once | 16 | TRBJ2-5 | TRBV5-1 | TRBD2 | CASSWMGLAGGETQYF | TGCGCCAGCAGCTGGATGGGACTAGCGGGAGGAGAGACCCAGTACTTC
NA | 14 | TRBJ2-3 | TRBV10-2 | NA | CASGGGPPTDTQYF | TGCGCCAGTGGGGGGGGGCCCCCCACAGATACGCAGTATTTT
few | 14 | TRBJ1-4 | TRBV29-1 | TRBD1 | CSVVLTGGNEKLFF | TGCAGCGTTGTATTGACAGGGGGGAATGAAAAACTGTTTTTT
NA | 16 | TRBJ1-3 | TRBV7-9 | NA | CASSVGPILSGNTIYF | TGTGCCAGCAGCGTAGGTCCTATCCTCTCTGGAAACACCATATATTTT
NA | 17 | TRBJ2-3 | TRBV6-1 | TRBD2 | CASSAPGTSGSTDTQYF | TGTGCCAGCAGTGCCCCTGGGACTAGCGGGAGCACAGATACGCAGTATTTT
NA | 14 | TRBJ1-5 | TRBV6-5 | NA | CASIFGGAGQPQHF | TGTGCCAGCATTTTTGGGGGGGCGGGTCAGCCCCAGCATTTT
once | 15 | TRBJ2-7 | TRBV9 | TRBD2 | CASSVGAGVKSEQYF | TGTGCCAGCAGCGTCGGTGCGGGGGTTAAGAGCGAGCAGTACTTC
NA | 12 | TRBJ2-2 | TRBV27 | NA | CASSPSFGELFF | TGTGCCAGCAGTCCCTCGTTCGGGGAGCTGTTTTTT
NA | 15 | TRBJ2-4 | TRBV7-2 | TRBD2 | CASSVRAGDGNIQYF | TGTGCCAGCAGCGTAAGGGCGGGAGACGGAAACATTCAGTACTTC
NA | 17 | TRBJ1-2 | TRBV7-2 | NA | CASSHAGVRRDRLGYTF | TGTGCCAGCAGCCATGCGGGGGTACGCAGGGATCGTCTTGGCTACACCTTC
NA | 13 | TRBJ1-2 | TRBV7-8 | TRBD1 | CASSPGQGYGYTF | TGTGCCAGCAGCCCCGGACAGGGCTATGGCTACACCTTC
NA | 16 | TRBJ2-3 | TRBV5-1 | NA | CASSLLPYVQAGTQYF | TGCGCCAGCAGCTTGTTACCGTACGTACAGGCAGGTACGCAGTATTTT
once | 13 | TRBJ2-1 | TRBV19 | TRBD2 | CATLAGEVNEQFF | TGTGCCACACTAGCGGGAGAGGTCAATGAGCAGTTCTTC
NA | 15 | TRBJ2-1 | TRBV18 | TRBD1 | CASSPPGTAYNEQFF | TGTGCCAGCTCACCGCCCGGGACAGCCTACAATGAGCAGTTCTTC
few | 17 | TRBJ2-5 | TRBV4-3 | TRBD2 | CASSQQVPSAGGETQYF | TGCGCCAGCAGCCAACAAGTTCCGTCAGCGGGAGGGGAGACCCAGTACTTC
few | 14 | TRBJ1-5 | TRBV7-2 | NA | CASSLRGSNQPQHF | TGTGCCAGCAGCTTACGGGGGAGCAATCAGCCCCAGCATTTT
NA | 14 | TRBJ1-1 | TRBV21-1 | NA | CASSKKGKGAEAFF | TGTGCCAGCAGCAAAAAAGGGAAGGGGGCCGAAGCTTTCTTT
NA | 15 | TRBJ1-5 | TRBV27 | TRBD1 | CASGPRGGTGQPQHF | TGTGCCAGCGGACCAAGGGGAGGGACAGGTCAGCCCCAGCATTTT
NA | 16 | TRBJ2-1 | TRBV19 | NA | CASTLNPDSSYNEQFF | TGTGCCAGTACGCTGAACCCAGACAGTTCCTACAATGAGCAGTTCTTC
NA | 12 | TRBJ2-7 | TRBV19 | NA | CASSSHRYEQYF | TGTGCCAGTAGTTCCCATCGGTACGAGCAGTACTTC
once | 15 | TRBJ2-3 | TRBV9 | TRBD2 | CASSLRTSGADTQYF | TGTGCCAGCAGCCTACGGACTAGCGGGGCAGATACGCAGTATTTT
once | 14 | TRBJ1-2 | TRBV7-2 | TRBD1 | CASSLAGTGEGYTF | TGTGCCAGCAGCTTAGCCGGGACAGGGGAAGGCTACACCTTC
NA | 15 | TRBJ1-5 | TRBV7-9 | NA | CAITLGTGRNQPQHF | TGTGCCATCACCTTGGGAACAGGACGCAATCAGCCCCAGCATTTT
NA | 16 | TRBJ2-1 | TRBV28 | TRBD2 | CASSLPGLAGYNEQFF | TGTGCCAGCAGTTTACCGGGACTAGCGGGCTACAATGAGCAGTTCTTC
once | 12 | TRBJ1-1 | TRBV28 | NA | CASSFRVTEAFF | TGTGCCAGCAGTTTCCGGGTGACTGAAGCTTTCTTT
NA | 18 | TRBJ1-2 | TRBV4-1 | NA | CASKKGGGWPGSPYGYTF | TGCGCCAGCAAAAAGGGAGGGGGGTGGCCAGGGTCACCCTATGGCTACACCTTC
NA | 18 | TRBJ2-2 | TRBV5-6 | TRBD1 | CASSWPGQEVANTGELFF | TGTGCCAGCAGCTGGCCGGGACAGGAGGTAGCGAACACCGGGGAGCTGTTTTTT
NA | 14 | TRBJ2-7 | TRBV18 | TRBD1 | CASSPTGGNHEQYF | TGTGCCAGCTCACCGACAGGGGGAAACCACGAGCAGTACTTC
NA | 15 | TRBJ2-7 | TRBV5-6 | TRBD1 | CASSFGAGGSYEQYF | TGTGCCAGCAGCTTCGGGGCAGGGGGCAGCTACGAGCAGTACTTC
NA | 16 | TRBJ2-5 | TRBV2 | TRBD2 | CASSWSSGGAVETQYF | TGTGCCAGCAGTTGGAGTAGCGGGGGAGCTGTAGAGACCCAGTACTTC
once | 15 | TRBJ2-7 | TRBV28 | NA | CANTTRDSRKKEQYF | TGTGCCAACACCACCCGGGACTCCCGAAAGAAAGAGCAGTACTTC
NA | 17 | TRBJ2-3 | TRBV7-3 | NA | CASSTHHRAPSTDTQYF | TGTGCCAGCAGCACACATCACAGGGCCCCCAGCACAGATACGCAGTATTTT
NA | 16 | TRBJ1-1 | TRBV6-5 | TRBD1 | CASSWSGQGKNTEAFF | TGTGCCAGCAGTTGGTCTGGACAGGGGAAGAACACTGAAGCTTTCTTT
NA | 15 | TRBJ2-3 | TRBV15 | NA | CATSRVAGGTDTQYF | TGTGCCACCAGCAGAGTCGCCGGGGGCACAGATACGCAGTATTTT
few | 15 | TRBJ1-2 | TRBV5-8 | TRBD1 | CASSSRDRVYYGYTF | TGTGCCAGCAGCTCCCGGGACAGGGTCTATTATGGCTACACCTTC
NA | 13 | TRBJ2-6 | TRBV5-1 | NA | CASSFGGANGLTF | TGCGCCAGCAGCTTTGGAGGGGCCAACGGCCTGACTTTC
NA | 13 | TRBJ1-1 | TRBV5-1 | NA | CASSFAGNTEAFF | TGCGCCAGCAGCTTCGCAGGTAACACTGAAGCTTTCTTT
NA | 11 | TRBJ1-2 | TRBV9 | NA | CASSEQGFYTF | TGTGCCAGCAGCGAGCAGGGGTTTTACACCTTC
NA | 15 | TRBJ2-3 | TRBV10-3 | NA | CAISEMTGGTDTQYF | TGTGCCATCAGTGAGATGACAGGCGGCACAGATACGCAGTATTTT
NA | 16 | TRBJ2-3 | TRBV23-1 | NA | CASSQRWQPSTDTQYF | TGCGCCAGCAGTCAGAGGTGGCAGCCGAGCACAGATACGCAGTATTTT
NA | 15 | TRBJ2-1 | TRBV2 | TRBD2 | CASSRQLAGDNEQFF | TGTGCCAGCAGTCGCCAACTAGCGGGGGACAATGAGCAGTTCTTC
few | 11 | TRBJ2-1 | TRBV7-9 | NA | CAPASRDEQFF | TGTGCCCCGGCTAGCCGCGATGAGCAGTTCTTC
NA | 14 | TRBJ1-2 | TRBV9 | NA | CASSASGGGYGYTF | TGTGCCAGCAGCGCGTCGGGGGGCGGCTATGGCTACACCTTC
NA | 15 | TRBJ2-7 | TRBV6-1 | TRBD2 | CASRRVAGSSYEQYF | TGTGCCAGCAGGAGGGTAGCGGGGAGCTCCTACGAGCAGTACTTC